Listed below are T cell receptor beta chains from one sample, sequenced in a study of metastatic and nonmetastatic thyroid tumors. With MiXCR, TCRdb reprocessed the PCR reads. The sample has thousands of clones, about 33% seen once. Sequenced: adjacent normal tissue. The receptors originated from a male donor with papillary thyroid cancer or a benign thyroid nodule (not recorded which). Some clones in this sample may be carry-over from other donors' samples. CDR3s include the opening cysteine and the closing phenylalanine or tryptophan. The D gene is left open where the match is weak. Rows may omit the clone size; those that give it use once, few, many or a size class.

V gene: TRBV19; J gene: TRBJ1-5; D gene: -; clone size: -; CDR3 protein: CASSITSLGPFNQPQHF; CDR3 DNA: TGTGCCAGTAGTATAACCTCGTTGGGTCCCTTCAATCAGCCCCAGCATTTT
V gene: TRBV11-1; J gene: TRBJ2-7; D gene: TRBD1; clone size: -; CDR3 protein: CASSRGQGVLREQYF; CDR3 DNA: TGTGCCAGCAGCCGCGGACAGGGGGTTCTGCGTGAGCAGTACTTC
V gene: TRBV7-9; J gene: TRBJ2-1; D gene: -; clone size: medium-sized; CDR3 protein: CASSLLGQTYSEQFF; CDR3 DNA: TGTGCCAGCAGCTTACTCGGACAAACCTACAGTGAGCAGTTCTTC
V gene: TRBV19; J gene: TRBJ1-5; D gene: TRBD1; clone size: -; CDR3 protein: CASSELQGDQPQHF; CDR3 DNA: TGTGCCAGTAGTGAATTACAGGGGGACCAGCCCCAGCATTTT
V gene: TRBV30; J gene: TRBJ2-5; D gene: -; clone size: -; CDR3 protein: CAWSVTEVRETQYF; CDR3 DNA: TGTGCCTGGAGTGTAACTGAAGTACGAGAGACCCAGTACTTC
V gene: TRBV6-1; J gene: TRBJ2-5; D gene: TRBD1; clone size: -; CDR3 protein: CAGMGQGNKETQYF; CDR3 DNA: TGTGCAGGTATGGGACAGGGTAACAAAGAGACCCAGTACTTC
V gene: TRBV19; J gene: TRBJ2-6; D gene: -; clone size: -; CDR3 protein: CASISDSLSGANVLTF; CDR3 DNA: TGTGCCAGTATTTCCGACAGCCTCTCTGGGGCCAACGTCCTGACTTTC
V gene: TRBV27; J gene: TRBJ2-7; D gene: TRBD2; clone size: -; CDR3 protein: CASSPLPRGNSGRDGQYF; CDR3 DNA: TGTGCCAGCAGTCCACTCCCCCGTGGGAATAGCGGGAGGGACGGGCAGTACTTC
V gene: TRBV7-9; J gene: TRBJ2-4; D gene: TRBD2; clone size: few; CDR3 protein: CASSLGGTTGIQYF; CDR3 DNA: TGTGCCAGCAGCTTAGGGGGGACTACAGGCATTCAGTACTTC
V gene: TRBV11-2; J gene: TRBJ2-7; D gene: -; clone size: -; CDR3 protein: CARSLDPGREYEQYF; CDR3 DNA: TGTGCCAGGAGCTTAGATCCGGGCAGAGAATACGAGCAGTACTTC
V gene: TRBV11-3; J gene: TRBJ2-7; D gene: -; clone size: -; CDR3 protein: CASSLDAVWGEQYF; CDR3 DNA: TGTGCCAGCAGCTTAGATGCGGTCTGGGGCGAGCAGTACTTC
V gene: TRBV5-1; J gene: TRBJ2-7; D gene: -; clone size: few; CDR3 protein: CASSLAGRTDAYEQYF; CDR3 DNA: TGCGCCAGCAGCTTGGCGGGACGGACAGATGCCTACGAGCAGTACTTC
V gene: TRBV11-3; J gene: TRBJ1-1; D gene: -; clone size: -; CDR3 protein: CASSLRRQLNTEAFF; CDR3 DNA: TGTGCCAGCAGCTTACGCCGGCAGCTGAACACTGAAGCTTTCTTT
V gene: TRBV7-2; J gene: TRBJ2-3; D gene: -; clone size: medium-sized; CDR3 protein: CASSLVFTGRTDTQYF; CDR3 DNA: TGTGCCAGCAGCTTAGTTTTTACTGGGCGCACAGATACGCAGTATTTT
V gene: TRBV6-2/TRBV6-3; J gene: TRBJ2-1; D gene: -; clone size: -; CDR3 protein: CASTREGSYNEQFF; CDR3 DNA: TGTGCCAGCACACGGGAAGGGTCCTACAATGAGCAGTTCTTC
V gene: TRBV27; J gene: TRBJ2-7; D gene: TRBD2; clone size: large; CDR3 protein: CASSPLPGGTSGRDEQYF; CDR3 DNA: TGTGCCAGCAGTCCACTCCCCGGTGGGACTAGCGGGAGGGACGAGCAGTACTTC
V gene: TRBV11-2; J gene: TRBJ2-3; D gene: -; clone size: -; CDR3 protein: CASSLVAPPTDTQYF; CDR3 DNA: TGTGCCAGCAGCTTAGTAGCACCACCCACAGATACGCAGTATTTT
V gene: TRBV2; J gene: TRBJ2-3; D gene: TRBD1; clone size: many; CDR3 protein: CASRDGQGVDTQYF; CDR3 DNA: TGTGCCAGCAGGGACGGACAGGGGGTAGATACGCAGTATTTT
V gene: TRBV5-1; J gene: TRBJ2-2; D gene: TRBD2; clone size: -; CDR3 protein: CASAPTSGTGELFF; CDR3 DNA: TGCGCCAGCGCCCCTACTAGCGGCACCGGGGAGCTGTTTTTT
V gene: TRBV19; J gene: TRBJ2-1; D gene: TRBD2; clone size: -; CDR3 protein: CASSIRREGRNEQFF; CDR3 DNA: TGTGCCAGTAGTATTCGGCGGGAGGGCCGGAATGAGCAGTTCTTC
V gene: TRBV2; J gene: TRBJ2-3; D gene: -; clone size: -; CDR3 protein: CAWRGDSVRTYTQYF; CDR3 DNA: TGTGCCTGGAGGGGCGACTCGGTTAGGACATATACGCAGTATTTT
V gene: TRBV6-1; J gene: TRBJ1-3; D gene: -; clone size: many; CDR3 protein: CASRRGTGNTIYF; CDR3 DNA: TGTGCCAGCAGAAGGGGTACTGGAAACACCATATATTTT
V gene: TRBV5-6; J gene: TRBJ1-5; D gene: -; clone size: once; CDR3 protein: CASSLTGNQPQHF; CDR3 DNA: TGTGCCAGCAGCTTGACAGGGAATCAGCCCCAGCATTTT
V gene: TRBV28; J gene: TRBJ1-2; D gene: -; clone size: -; CDR3 protein: CASSLSDYGYTF; CDR3 DNA: TGTGCCAGCAGTTTATCCGACTATGGCTACACCTTC
V gene: TRBV12-3/TRBV12-4; J gene: TRBJ2-5; D gene: TRBD2; clone size: few; CDR3 protein: CASSPGASGVEEDTQYF; CDR3 DNA: TGTGCCAGCAGCCCAGGTGCTAGCGGGGTAGAGGAAGATACCCAGTACTTC
V gene: TRBV24-1; J gene: TRBJ2-3; D gene: TRBD2; clone size: few; CDR3 protein: CATSAASGRTDTQYF; CDR3 DNA: TGTGCCACCAGTGCGGCTAGCGGGAGAACAGATACGCAGTATTTT
V gene: TRBV20-1; J gene: TRBJ2-1; D gene: TRBD2; clone size: -; CDR3 protein: CSVNGLAGVVNENEQFF; CDR3 DNA: TGCAGTGTCAACGGACTAGCGGGAGTAGTAAACGAAAATGAGCAGTTCTTC
V gene: TRBV20-1; J gene: TRBJ2-3; D gene: -; clone size: few; CDR3 protein: CSPRISTDTQYF; CDR3 DNA: TGCAGTCCCCGGATAAGCACAGATACGCAGTATTTT
V gene: TRBV4-1; J gene: TRBJ1-2; D gene: -; clone size: -; CDR3 protein: CASSQLGLYGYTF; CDR3 DNA: TGCGCCAGCAGCCAATTAGGGTTATATGGCTACACCTTC
V gene: TRBV6-1; J gene: TRBJ2-7; D gene: -; clone size: few; CDR3 protein: CASTLGGGVGEQYF; CDR3 DNA: TGTGCCAGCACCCTCGGAGGAGGGGTGGGCGAGCAGTACTTC
V gene: TRBV28; J gene: TRBJ2-2; D gene: TRBD1; clone size: -; CDR3 protein: CASRLDTLETGELSF; CDR3 DNA: TGTGCCAGCCGACTGGATACCCTAGAGACAGGGGAGCTGTCTTTT
V gene: TRBV11-1; J gene: TRBJ2-2; D gene: TRBD1; clone size: -; CDR3 protein: CASSRLGQGITGELFF; CDR3 DNA: TGTGCCAGCAGTAGACTCGGACAGGGGATAACCGGGGAGCTGTTTTTT
V gene: TRBV19; J gene: TRBJ1-1; D gene: -; clone size: -; CDR3 protein: CASSVVWAPLETEAFF; CDR3 DNA: TGTGCCAGTAGTGTCGTCTGGGCGCCCCTGGAGACTGAAGCTTTCTTT
V gene: TRBV20-1; J gene: TRBJ1-6; D gene: -; clone size: -; CDR3 protein: CSASYPRSGNSPLHF; CDR3 DNA: TGCAGTGCATCCTACCCACGGTCGGGTAATTCACCCCTCCACTTT
V gene: TRBV3-1; J gene: TRBJ2-5; D gene: -; clone size: medium-sized; CDR3 protein: CASSHGETQYF; CDR3 DNA: TGTGCCAGCAGCCATGGAGAGACCCAGTACTTC
V gene: TRBV18; J gene: TRBJ2-2; D gene: -; clone size: -; CDR3 protein: CASSPRQSNTGELFF; CDR3 DNA: TGTGCCAGCTCACCACGACAGTCGAACACCGGGGAGCTGTTTTTT
V gene: TRBV15; J gene: TRBJ2-5; D gene: -; clone size: few; CDR3 protein: CATSRDAVTGTQYF; CDR3 DNA: TGTGCCACCAGCAGAGATGCGGTTACGGGGACCCAGTACTTC
V gene: TRBV6-2/TRBV6-3; J gene: TRBJ2-6; D gene: -; clone size: many; CDR3 protein: CASSYSFPGLSNSGANVLTF; CDR3 DNA: TGTGCCAGCAGTTACTCGTTTCCCGGACTCTCCAACTCTGGGGCCAACGTCCTGACTTTC
V gene: TRBV28; J gene: TRBJ2-6; D gene: -; clone size: few; CDR3 protein: CASSSRWVAGANVLTF; CDR3 DNA: TGTGCCAGCAGTTCCCGGTGGGTGGCTGGGGCCAACGTCCTGACTTTC
V gene: TRBV2; J gene: TRBJ2-5; D gene: TRBD1; clone size: few; CDR3 protein: CASRIRQGARETQYF; CDR3 DNA: TGTGCCAGCAGGATCCGACAGGGGGCCCGGGAGACCCAGTACTTC
V gene: TRBV7-6; J gene: TRBJ1-5; D gene: -; clone size: once; CDR3 protein: CASSLHGNSNQPQHF; CDR3 DNA: TGTGCCAGCAGCTTACATGGGAATAGCAATCAGCCCCAGCATTTT